Listed below are T cell receptor beta chains from one sample, sequenced in a study of blood T cell repertoires in COVID-19. The method was immunoSEQ multiplex PCR; TCRdb's version includes in-frame clones alone and lacks a portion of them. The sample includes about 210,000 clones, 80% to 90% of them seen just once. Material: peripheral blood. Source of these receptors: a man aged 18 to 30 with active or convalescent COVID-19. Both conserved end residues are part of each CDR3. D genes are given only for firm matches. Clone size is shown for a subset of rows, as once, few, many or a class of expanded clone.

V gene: TRBV19
J gene: TRBJ1-3
clone size: .
D gene: .
CDR3 protein: CASNYPSSTVGAIYF
CDR3 DNA: TGTGCCAGCAACTACCCAAGCTCGACAGTGGGTGCCATATATTTT

V gene: TRBV7-2
J gene: TRBJ2-7
clone size: once
D gene: .
CDR3 protein: CASSVTEIYEQYF
CDR3 DNA: TGTGCCAGCAGCGTGACAGAGATCTACGAGCAGTACTTC

V gene: TRBV2
J gene: TRBJ2-7
clone size: few
D gene: TRBD1
CDR3 protein: CASSGRQGDPRYF
CDR3 DNA: TGTGCCAGCAGCGGAAGGCAGGGGGACCCCAGATACTTC

V gene: TRBV19
J gene: TRBJ1-5
clone size: .
D gene: .
CDR3 protein: CASSYRVGQPQHF
CDR3 DNA: TGTGCCAGTAGCTACAGGGTCGGCCAGCCCCAGCATTTT

V gene: TRBV14
J gene: TRBJ2-1
clone size: once
D gene: TRBD2
CDR3 protein: CASSLNPSGMLYNEQFF
CDR3 DNA: TGTGCCAGCAGCCTAAACCCTAGCGGGATGCTCTACAATGAGCAGTTCTTC

V gene: TRBV12-5
J gene: TRBJ2-1
clone size: .
D gene: TRBD2
CDR3 protein: CASGLVRGSSYNEQFF
CDR3 DNA: TGTGCTAGTGGTTTGGTACGCGGGAGCTCCTACAATGAGCAGTTCTTC

V gene: TRBV27
J gene: TRBJ2-1
clone size: .
D gene: .
CDR3 protein: CASSPRRSPQGEQFF
CDR3 DNA: TGTGCCAGCAGTCCCCGTCGCAGCCCCCAGGGAGAGCAGTTCTTC

V gene: TRBV7-2
J gene: TRBJ2-1
clone size: .
D gene: .
CDR3 protein: CASSPEPLHNEQFF
CDR3 DNA: TGTGCCAGCAGCCCTGAACCACTCCACAATGAGCAGTTCTTC

V gene: TRBV19
J gene: TRBJ2-7
clone size: .
D gene: TRBD2
CDR3 protein: CATEGGREQYF
CDR3 DNA: TGTGCCACCGAGGGAGGGCGCGAGCAGTACTTC

V gene: TRBV6-5
J gene: TRBJ1-2
clone size: .
D gene: TRBD1
CDR3 protein: CASRPDRGLSYGYTF
CDR3 DNA: TGTGCCAGCAGGCCCGACAGGGGGCTCTCCTATGGCTACACCTTC

V gene: TRBV19
J gene: TRBJ1-1
clone size: .
D gene: .
CDR3 protein: CASSIILGRGNTEAFF
CDR3 DNA: TGTGCCAGTAGTATTATCCTCGGCAGAGGGAACACTGAAGCTTTCTTT

V gene: TRBV29-1
J gene: TRBJ1-3
clone size: .
D gene: .
CDR3 protein: CSVKSSGNTIYF
CDR3 DNA: TGCAGCGTAAAGAGCTCTGGAAACACCATATATTTT

V gene: TRBV5-1
J gene: TRBJ2-7
clone size: .
D gene: .
CDR3 protein: CASSPDTTLSYEQYF
CDR3 DNA: TGCGCCAGCAGCCCTGACACCACACTCTCCTACGAGCAGTACTTC

V gene: TRBV5-1
J gene: TRBJ2-5
clone size: .
D gene: .
CDR3 protein: CASSLGDFQETQYF
CDR3 DNA: TGCGCCAGCAGCCTCGGGGACTTTCAAGAGACCCAGTACTTC

V gene: TRBV27
J gene: TRBJ1-1
clone size: .
D gene: .
CDR3 protein: CASSFGARGVYTEAFF
CDR3 DNA: TGTGCCAGCAGTTTTGGGGCCAGGGGCGTCTACACTGAAGCTTTCTTT

V gene: TRBV10-2
J gene: TRBJ2-5
clone size: .
D gene: .
CDR3 protein: CATRSGIKRETQYF
CDR3 DNA: TGCGCCACCCGGTCGGGGATTAAGCGAGAGACCCAGTACTTC

V gene: TRBV24-1
J gene: TRBJ1-4
clone size: .
D gene: .
CDR3 protein: CATSAAGEEKLFF
CDR3 DNA: TGTGCCACCAGTGCAGCGGGGGAGGAAAAACTGTTTTTT

V gene: TRBV9
J gene: TRBJ2-3
clone size: .
D gene: TRBD1
CDR3 protein: CASSPRTGEGTDTQYF
CDR3 DNA: TGTGCCAGCAGCCCCAGGACAGGCGAGGGCACAGATACGCAGTATTTT

V gene: TRBV14
J gene: TRBJ2-3
clone size: .
D gene: .
CDR3 protein: CASSQDSSLGSDTQYF
CDR3 DNA: TGTGCCAGCAGCCAAGACTCTAGCCTCGGGTCGGATACGCAGTATTTT

V gene: TRBV19
J gene: TRBJ1-5
clone size: .
D gene: TRBD1
CDR3 protein: CASSNGQGMNQPQHF
CDR3 DNA: TGTGCCAGTAGTAATGGACAGGGGATGAATCAGCCCCAGCATTTT

V gene: TRBV30
J gene: TRBJ2-1
clone size: .
D gene: TRBD2
CDR3 protein: CAWSVRLAGDNEQFF
CDR3 DNA: TGTGCCTGGAGTGTAAGACTAGCGGGAGACAATGAGCAGTTCTTC

V gene: TRBV4-1
J gene: TRBJ1-5
clone size: .
D gene: .
CDR3 protein: CASSQRQSTNQPQHF
CDR3 DNA: TGCGCCAGCAGCCAAAGACAGAGTACCAATCAGCCCCAGCATTTT

V gene: TRBV6-2/TRBV6-3
J gene: TRBJ1-5
clone size: .
D gene: .
CDR3 protein: CASSYSQVGVSNQPQHF
CDR3 DNA: TGTGCCAGCAGTTACTCGCAGGTAGGGGTGAGCAATCAGCCCCAGCATTTT

V gene: TRBV19
J gene: TRBJ2-1
clone size: .
D gene: .
CDR3 protein: CASTGTPYNEQFF
CDR3 DNA: TGTGCCAGTACTGGGACTCCTTACAATGAGCAGTTCTTC

V gene: TRBV15
J gene: TRBJ2-4
clone size: .
D gene: TRBD1
CDR3 protein: CATSSPIWKRDRRLAKNIQYF
CDR3 DNA: TGTGCCACCAGCAGTCCTATTTGGAAACGGGACAGGCGGCTAGCCAAAAACATTCAGTACTTC

V gene: TRBV28
J gene: TRBJ2-7
clone size: .
D gene: .
CDR3 protein: CASSLPLRAGRDEQYF
CDR3 DNA: TGTGCCAGCAGTTTACCCCTCCGGGCAGGGCGCGACGAGCAGTACTTC

V gene: TRBV7-2
J gene: TRBJ1-2
clone size: .
D gene: TRBD1
CDR3 protein: CASSSPTGYYGYTF
CDR3 DNA: TGTGCCAGCAGCTCCCCGACAGGGTACTATGGCTACACCTTC

V gene: TRBV7-8
J gene: TRBJ1-4
clone size: .
D gene: TRBD1
CDR3 protein: CASSLRDRGSGSEKLFF
CDR3 DNA: TGTGCCAGCAGCTTGCGGGACAGGGGATCCGGGAGCGAAAAACTGTTTTTT

V gene: TRBV15
J gene: TRBJ2-1
clone size: .
D gene: TRBD2
CDR3 protein: CATSRELAGAYNEQFF
CDR3 DNA: TGTGCCACCAGCAGAGAACTAGCGGGGGCATACAATGAGCAGTTCTTC

V gene: TRBV27
J gene: TRBJ2-2
clone size: once
D gene: TRBD2
CDR3 protein: CASRTRGLAGYTGELFF
CDR3 DNA: TGTGCCAGCAGAACCCGGGGACTAGCGGGTTACACCGGGGAGCTGTTTTTT

V gene: TRBV15
J gene: TRBJ2-7
clone size: .
D gene: .
CDR3 protein: CATSRVFGEQYF
CDR3 DNA: TGTGCCACCAGCAGAGTCTTCGGCGAGCAGTACTTC

V gene: TRBV6-6
J gene: TRBJ1-5
clone size: .
D gene: .
CDR3 protein: CASSYEPGFVNQPQHF
CDR3 DNA: TGTGCCAGCAGTTACGAACCGGGATTTGTCAATCAGCCCCAGCATTTT

V gene: TRBV27
J gene: TRBJ2-6
clone size: .
D gene: TRBD1
CDR3 protein: CASWGQGAWGANVLTF
CDR3 DNA: TGTGCCAGCTGGGGGCAGGGGGCTTGGGGGGCCAACGTCCTGACTTTC

V gene: TRBV28
J gene: TRBJ1-2
clone size: .
D gene: TRBD1
CDR3 protein: CASSFIGGQGGSYGYTF
CDR3 DNA: TGTGCCAGCAGTTTTATAGGAGGACAGGGAGGGAGCTATGGCTACACCTTC

V gene: TRBV3-1/TRBV3-2
J gene: TRBJ1-1
clone size: .
D gene: .
CDR3 protein: CASSPRRNTEAFF
CDR3 DNA: TGTGCCAGCAGCCCTCGGAGGAACACTGAAGCTTTCTTT

V gene: TRBV18
J gene: TRBJ1-2
clone size: .
D gene: .
CDR3 protein: CASSPPAARNGYTF
CDR3 DNA: TGTGCCAGCTCACCACCGGCGGCTCGGAATGGCTACACCTTC

V gene: TRBV28
J gene: TRBJ2-7
clone size: .
D gene: TRBD1
CDR3 protein: CASSPATGEVYEQYF
CDR3 DNA: TGTGCCAGCAGTCCCGCGACAGGGGAAGTCTACGAGCAGTACTTC

V gene: TRBV30
J gene: TRBJ1-1
clone size: .
D gene: .
CDR3 protein: CAWSVAAGNTEAFF
CDR3 DNA: TGTGCCTGGAGTGTAGCTGCAGGGAACACTGAAGCTTTCTTT

V gene: TRBV15
J gene: TRBJ2-2
clone size: .
D gene: .
CDR3 protein: CATSRDPQKNTGELFF
CDR3 DNA: TGTGCCACCAGCAGAGATCCACAGAAAAACACCGGGGAGCTGTTTTTT

V gene: TRBV5-6
J gene: TRBJ2-3
clone size: .
D gene: TRBD1
CDR3 protein: CASSSQGATTDTQYF
CDR3 DNA: TGTGCCAGCAGCTCTCAGGGGGCGACGACAGATACGCAGTATTTT

V gene: TRBV7-2
J gene: TRBJ2-1
clone size: .
D gene: TRBD2
CDR3 protein: CASSLWASGSNEQFF
CDR3 DNA: TGTGCCAGCAGCTTATGGGCTAGCGGGAGCAATGAGCAGTTCTTC

V gene: TRBV27
J gene: TRBJ1-2
clone size: .
D gene: TRBD1
CDR3 protein: CASRPGQGTIHPYGYTF
CDR3 DNA: TGTGCCAGCAGACCGGGACAGGGGACGATCCACCCCTATGGCTACACCTTC

V gene: TRBV10-3
J gene: TRBJ1-1
clone size: .
D gene: .
CDR3 protein: CAISVAGEWTEAFF
CDR3 DNA: TGTGCCATCAGTGTAGCAGGGGAATGGACTGAAGCTTTCTTT

V gene: TRBV6-2/TRBV6-3
J gene: TRBJ2-1
clone size: few
D gene: .
CDR3 protein: CASSLLAEGPYNEQFF
CDR3 DNA: TGTGCCAGCAGTCTCTTAGCGGAGGGGCCCTACAATGAGCAGTTCTTC

V gene: TRBV11-1
J gene: TRBJ2-7
clone size: .
D gene: .
CDR3 protein: CASSLRSGELYEQYF
CDR3 DNA: TGTGCCAGCAGCTTAAGGTCAGGGGAATTGTACGAGCAGTACTTC

V gene: TRBV4-1
J gene: TRBJ1-5
clone size: .
D gene: .
CDR3 protein: CASSQELGGYQPQHF
CDR3 DNA: TGCGCCAGCAGCCAAGAGTTAGGCGGTTATCAGCCCCAGCATTTT